These 29 T cell receptor beta chains originate from one sample sequenced in a study of T cell changes during pregnancy in multiple sclerosis. TCRdb's copy holds only in-frame clones and misses some; the assay was immunoSEQ multiplex PCR. The sample records tens of thousands of clones, over 85% being singletons. The specimen comprised peripheral blood, sampled in the first trimester of pregnancy. These receptors were collected from a female donor with multiple sclerosis, enrolled in a pregnancy study.

This clone was observed a handful of times. The V call is TRBV19, the J call TRBJ1-5; D possibly corresponds to TRBD1 (6 bases). This CDR3 spans 16 amino acids. V dropped 0 bases and J dropped 4 bases, with 13 bases sitting between them. Germline V lookup: CDR1 LNHDA, CDR2 SQIVND (reference sequence). CDR3 sequence (DNA): TGTGCCAGTAGTATAGATTACAGGACAGATAATCAGCCCCAGCATTTT. This codes for CASSIDYRTDNQPQHF. Full variable domain (rest looked up from reference TRBV19 and TRBJ1-5): DGGITQSPKYLFRKEGQNVTLSCEQNLNHDAMYWYRQDPGQGLRLIYYSQIVNDFQKGDIAEGYSVSREKKESFPLTVTSAQKNPTAFYLCASSIDYRTDNQPQHFGDGTRLSIL.

The genes are TRBV6-1 and TRBJ2-1, with D unresolved. The CDR3 runs 15 residues. Germline CDR1 is MNHNS and CDR2 is SASEGT. Trimming left V 5 bases short and J 6 bases short, with 17 bases between. CDR3 DNA: TGTGCCAGCAGTACTCTACTAACGAGCATCAATGAGCAGTTCTTC. Amino acids: CASSTLLTSINEQFF.

The chain combines TRBV4-1 with TRBJ2-1; 16 bases line up with TRBD2. Looked up from germline, CDR1 is MGHRA and CDR2 is YSYEKL. Trimming at V came to 2 bases and at J to 9 bases, leaving 16 bases not matched to a gene. The CDR3 spans 20 residues. CDR3 DNA sequence: TGCGCCAGCAGCCAACCGAGGGGGATGGGGACTAGCGGGGGGGCGAGTGAGCAGTTCTTC. Translation: CASSQPRGMGTSGGASEQFF.

This chain uses TRBV6-6 with TRBJ2-5, with 7 bases that match TRBD2. The CDR3 length is 13 residues. V lost 5 bases and J lost 5; bases outside the gene matches: 5. CDR1 MNHNY and CDR2 SVGAGI come from the germline V gene (reference sequence). The CDR3 sequence: CASSEVGGETQYF. The CDR3 DNA reads TGTGCCAGCAGTGAGGTGGGAGGGGAGACCCAGTACTTC.

V is TRBV7-3 and J is TRBJ2-5, with D maybe TRBD1 (5 bases). The germline gives CDR1 SGHTA, CDR2 FQGTGA. Trimming left V 5 bases short and J 0 bases short, with 10 bases between. The CDR3 covers 14 residues. The CDR3 reads CASSPQGYQETQYF. DNA of the CDR3: TGTGCCAGCAGCCCCCAGGGTTACCAAGAGACCCAGTACTTC.

CDR3 DNA: TGTGCCAGTAACGCGAAGTGGGCTGAGCAGTTCTTC. Amino acids: CASNAKWAEQFF. This chain connects TRBV19 to TRBJ2-1, with D uncertain. Germline V gene sequence: CDR1 LNHDA, CDR2 SQIVND (reference sequence). Trimming stripped 7 bases from V and 9 bases from J, with 13 bases between. The CDR3 has 12 residues.

The chain is built from TRBV2 and TRBJ1-2, with a tentative D call TRBD1 (6 bases). The germline V gene has CDR1 SNHLY and CDR2 FYNNEI. The CDR3 length is 15 residues. Trimming pared 6 bases from V and 0 bases from J, leaving 14 bases between. The CDR3 nucleotides are TGTGCCAGCAGCCTACAGGGAATTTCTAACTATGGCTACACCTTC. This encodes CASSLQGISNYGYTF.

V usage is TRBV7-2 and J usage is TRBJ1-1, with 10 bases that match TRBD1. Germline assignment: CDR1 SGHTA and CDR2 FQGNSA. This CDR3 has 15 amino acids. The junction had 9 bases not matched to a gene; V was cut back by 1 base and J by 10 bases. In DNA form, the CDR3 reads TGTGCCAGCAGCTTAGGAGGGACAGGGGATGGGGGAGCTTTCTTT. Residues: CASSLGGTGDGGAFF.

This chain connects TRBV18 to TRBJ2-7; D remains unclear. The CDR3 is made up of 14 amino acids. Trimming removed 5 bases from V and 1 base from J, with 12 bases in between. In germline, CDR1 is KGHSH, CDR2 LQKENI. CDR3 loop: CASSNILRSYEQYF. In DNA form, the CDR3 reads TGTGCCAGCTCAAACATTCTCAGGTCCTACGAGCAGTACTTC.

This chain joins TRBV9 and TRBJ2-1; TRBD2 matches at 9 bases. Germline-derived CDR1 and CDR2 are SGDLS and YYNGEE. This CDR3 is built from 16 residues. The J segment lost 7 bases and the V segment lost 0 bases, leaving 8 bases of the junction unmatched. In DNA form, the CDR3 reads TGTGCCAGCAGCGTAGATGGGCGGGGGGGCAGGAATGAGCAGTTCTTC. Translation: CASSVDGRGGRNEQFF. Combining the CDR3 with reference TRBV9 and TRBJ2-1 gives the whole variable domain DSGVTQTPKHLITATGQRVTLRCSPRSGDLSVYWYQQSLDQGLQFLIQYYNGEERAKGNILERFSAQQFPDLHSELNLSSLELGDSALYFCASSVDGRGGRNEQFFGPGTRLTVL.

The chain uses TRBV5-5 and TRBJ2-2; tentatively, D is TRBD1 (5 bases). Germline CDR1 SGHKS, CDR2 YYEKEE (reference sequence). Trimming took off 7 bases at V and 4 bases at J, with 11 bases between the two ends. This CDR3 spans 13 amino acids. The CDR3 sequence: CASQGGLTGELFF. For the CDR3, the DNA is TGTGCCAGCCAGGGTGGTCTCACCGGGGAGCTGTTTTTT. Full variable domain (outside the CDR3, taken from reference TRBV5-5 and TRBJ2-2): DAGVTQSPTHLIKTRGQQVTLRCSPISGHKSVSWYQQVLGQGPQFIFQYYEKEERGRGNFPDRFSARQFPNYSSELNVNALLLGDSALYLCASQGGLTGELFFGEGSRLTVL.

The rearrangement joins TRBV15 to TRBJ2-3, with TRBD2 as a possible D gene (7 bases). CDR1 and CDR2 from the germline V gene are LNHNV and YYDKDF (reference sequence). This CDR3 is built from 17 residues. V lost 5 bases to trimming and J lost 0 bases, with 18 bases between them. The CDR3 spells CATSPRGRGASTDTQYF. The CDR3 nucleotides are TGTGCCACCAGCCCCAGAGGCCGGGGGGCTAGCACAGATACGCAGTATTTT.

This clone was observed a single time. The chain uses TRBV9 and TRBJ2-1; TRBD2 agrees at 7 bases. Trimming cost V 4 bases and J 2 bases; bases outside gene matches: 9. Per the germline V gene, CDR1 is SGDLS and CDR2 is YYNGEE. CDR3 length equals 16 residues. CDR3 in amino acids: CASSPDGLAAYNEQFF. CDR3 sequence (DNA): TGTGCCAGCAGCCCAGATGGGCTAGCGGCCTACAATGAGCAGTTCTTC.

The chain uses TRBV19 and TRBJ1-5; tentative D call: TRBD1 (6 bases). This CDR3 region has 17 residues. Trimming pared 3 bases from V and 0 bases from J, leaving 15 bases between. CDR1 is LNHDA, CDR2 SQIVND, per germline (reference sequence). This CDR3 reads CASSMGVGQNSNQPQHF. CDR3 DNA sequence: TGTGCCAGTAGTATGGGAGTCGGACAGAATAGCAATCAGCCCCAGCATTTT.

CDR3 DNA: TGTGCCAGCAGTGGTTCAGGGCCCAACTCTGGAAACACCATATATTTT. Translating it yields CASSGSGPNSGNTIYF. This chain connects TRBV2 to TRBJ1-3; D is perhaps TRBD1 (5 bases). CDR3 size: 16 residues. Germline-derived CDR1 and CDR2 are SNHLY and FYNNEI. V dropped 4 bases and J dropped 0 bases, with 13 bases sitting between them.

The chain combines TRBV28 with TRBJ1-2; 8 nucleotides align to TRBD1. The V segment lost 3 bases and the J segment 5 bases; nucleotides outside the gene matches: 2. This CDR3 has 13 amino acids. Germline V gene sequence: CDR1 MDHEN, CDR2 SYDVKM. The CDR3 bases are TGTGCCAGCAGTTTGGGACAGGAGTATGGCTACACCTTC. Its translation is CASSLGQEYGYTF.

The chain carries TRBV19 and TRBJ2-1; the match to TRBD1 covers 7 bases. Germline CDR1 is LNHDA and CDR2 is SQIVND (reference sequence). The V and J ends lost 5 bases and 7 bases, in that order; junction bases with no gene match: 8. The CDR3 totals 14 residues. CDR3 coding DNA: TGTGCCAGTAGTGGGACAGTCTGGAATAATGAGCAGTTCTTC. Protein: CASSGTVWNNEQFF.

This clone has only a few counts. The chain carries TRBV2 and TRBJ2-5; D might be TRBD1 (6 bases). Trimming took 7 bases from V and 1 from J, leaving 13 bases between them. Germline values: CDR1 SNHLY, CDR2 FYNNEI. The CDR3 is made up of 14 amino acids. CDR3 bases: TGTGCCAGCAATCTACAGGGATCCCAAGAGACCCAGTACTTC. It encodes CASNLQGSQETQYF.

This chain's CDR3 is CASDRGNQPQHF. CDR3 DNA sequence: TGTGCCAGTGACAGGGGCAATCAGCCCCAGCATTTT. V gene TRBV19 combines with J gene TRBJ1-5, with 7 positions matching TRBD1. Germline V lookup: CDR1 LNHDA, CDR2 SQIVND (reference sequence). J gave up 2 bases and V 8 bases, and 0 bases lay outside the gene matches. This CDR3 is 12 amino acids long.

This chain joins TRBV5-4 and TRBJ2-5, with 9 bases matching TRBD1. In germline, CDR1 is SGHNT, CDR2 YYREEE (reference sequence). The V segment lost 3 bases and the J segment 5 bases; nucleotides outside the gene matches: 5. This CDR3 spans 14 amino acids. CDR3 amino acids: CASSSKDRGETQYF. In DNA form, the CDR3 reads TGTGCCAGCAGCTCTAAGGACAGGGGCGAGACCCAGTACTTC.

This chain joins TRBV5-1 and TRBJ1-2; TRBD1 matches 8 bases. Per the germline V gene, CDR1 is SGHRS and CDR2 is YFSETQ. This CDR3 is built from 13 residues. Trimming took 7 bases from V and 5 from J; bases not matched to a gene: 7. CDR3 loop: CASGQGLGYGYTF. CDR3 sequence (DNA): TGCGCCAGCGGACAGGGCCTAGGGTATGGCTACACCTTC.

The rearrangement links TRBV5-1 to TRBJ2-3; TRBD2 matches 7 bases. Per the germline V gene, CDR1 is SGHRS and CDR2 is YFSETQ. V shed 1 base and J 4 bases; nucleotides not matched to a gene: 9. There are 16 residues in the CDR3. For the CDR3, the DNA is TGCGCCAGCAGCTTGAGAGCGGGATCCCACCCAGATACGCAGTATTTT. It specifies CASSLRAGSHPDTQYF.

The chain carries TRBV29-1 and TRBJ2-5; D is possibly TRBD1 (6 bases). Germline CDR1 and CDR2: SQVTM and ANQGSEA. The length of the CDR3 is 16 residues. The V gene lost 2 bases and the J gene lost 5 bases, with 21 bases spanning the gap. CDR3 protein: CSVETQAGGGWETQYF. CDR3 coding DNA: TGCAGCGTTGAAACCCAAGCTGGGGGCGGTTGGGAGACCCAGTACTTC.

As to this clone: Other DNA sequences in this specimen translate into the identical CDR3. V is TRBV18 and J is TRBJ1-2; D unclear. Trimming removed 1 base at V and 2 bases at J, with 8 bases between. The CDR3 runs 14 residues. In germline, CDR1 is KGHSH, CDR2 LQKENI. CDR3: CASSPLDTNYGYTF. Written as DNA, the CDR3 is TGTGCCAGCTCACCACTAGACACCAACTATGGCTACACCTTC.

V gene TRBV19 combines with J gene TRBJ2-5, with D possibly being TRBD2 (6 bases). V lost 1 base, J lost 5 bases, and 14 bases lay in between. The germline V gene has CDR1 LNHDA and CDR2 SQIVND (reference sequence). There are 15 residues in the CDR3. The CDR3 here is CASSIGGRAGETQYF. CDR3 in DNA: TGTGCCAGTAGTATAGGGGGCAGGGCGGGGGAGACCCAGTACTTC.

In its sample, this clone was seen once. J is TRBJ1-1 and V is TRBV2; D uncertain. CDR1 SNHLY and CDR2 FYNNEI come from the germline V gene. This CDR3 has 15 residues. The V and J ends lost 0 bases and 0 bases respectively, with 8 bases between them. In DNA, the CDR3 is TGTGCCAGCAGTGAAGCGGGCCGAATGAACACTGAAGCTTTCTTT. Its translation is CASSEAGRMNTEAFF.

The chain uses TRBV7-2 and TRBJ2-1; 11 nucleotides match TRBD2. The V segment lost 3 bases and the J segment 4 bases; nucleotides outside the gene matches: 5. The CDR3 is 16 residues long. Germline V lookup: CDR1 SGHTA, CDR2 FQGNSA. DNA for the CDR3: TGTGCCAGCAGCTTGTCCGGGACTAGCGGATACAATGAGCAGTTCTTC. Translating gives CASSLSGTSGYNEQFF.

The chain links TRBV5-1 to TRBJ1-2, with no clear D. This CDR3 has 12 residues. Germline-derived CDR1 and CDR2 are SGHRS and YFSETQ. V gave up 7 bases and J gave up 7 bases, with 14 bases separating them. In DNA form, the CDR3 reads TGCGCCAGCGGGTTAGCGGGAGGTGGCTACACCTTC. Residues: CASGLAGGGYTF.

The chain couples TRBV6-6 to TRBJ2-1; 10 bases line up with TRBD1. V lost 6 bases, J lost 1 base, and 6 bases stayed unmatched. Per the germline V gene, CDR1 is MNHNY and CDR2 is SVGAGI (reference sequence). The CDR3 loop spans 16 amino acids. Written as DNA, the CDR3 is TGTGCCAGCAGCCCCGGACAGGGGGTTTCCTACAATGAGCAGTTCTTC. This translates into CASSPGQGVSYNEQFF.